A selection of T cell receptor beta chains follows, all from one sample in a study of shared clonotypes between healthy human individuals. Data came from immunoSEQ multiplex PCR; TCRdb stores just in-frame clones and leaves some out. The table records roughly 650,000 clones, approximately 96% of them present only once. The sample comprised naive CD8+ T cells sorted from blood. All receptors derive from a young woman in good health. The CDR3 runs from the conserved cysteine through the conserved F or W. D genes are given only for firm matches. Only part of the rows carry a size: once, few, many, or a class if the clone is expanded.

len,abundance,d_gene,v_gene,j_gene,CDR3aa,CDR3nt
13,once,-,TRBV5-6,TRBJ2-1,CASSQSLGNEQFF,TGTGCCAGCTCCCAGAGCCTCGGGAATGAGCAGTTCTTC
15,-,-,TRBV27,TRBJ1-5,CASSLFGTDGRPQHF,TGTGCCAGCAGTTTATTCGGAACTGACGGGCGGCCCCAGCATTTT
12,once,-,TRBV7-9,TRBJ2-1,CASSLWNNEQFF,TGTGCCAGCAGCTTATGGAACAATGAGCAGTTCTTC
16,-,TRBD1,TRBV7-9,TRBJ2-1,CASRSGTGELYNEQFF,TGTGCCAGCAGGTCCGGGACAGGGGAACTATACAATGAGCAGTTCTTC
17,-,TRBD1,TRBV11-2,TRBJ1-3,CASSLDGQGYSGNTIYF,TGTGCCAGCAGCTTGGACGGACAGGGATACTCTGGAAACACCATATATTTT
13,-,-,TRBV2,TRBJ1-2,CASSEGRRGGYTF,TGTGCCAGCAGTGAAGGTAGGAGAGGCGGCTACACCTTC
15,-,-,TRBV5-1,TRBJ2-2,CASSLAVWSTGELFF,TGCGCCAGCAGCTTGGCCGTCTGGAGCACCGGGGAGCTGTTTTTT
17,-,TRBD2,TRBV7-9,TRBJ2-3,CASSPGLAGILTDTQYF,TGTGCCAGCAGCCCCGGACTAGCGGGCATCCTCACAGATACGCAGTATTTT
17,-,TRBD2,TRBV28,TRBJ2-1,CASSFPRRGYSYNEQFF,TGTGCCAGCAGTTTTCCGCGGCGGGGGTACTCCTACAATGAGCAGTTCTTC
15,-,-,TRBV7-9,TRBJ2-1,CASGQGTSEYNEQFF,TGTGCCAGCGGACAGGGGACTAGCGAGTACAATGAGCAGTTCTTC
14,-,TRBD2,TRBV7-8,TRBJ2-7,CASTPGLGSYEQYF,TGTGCCAGCACCCCCGGACTAGGCTCCTACGAGCAGTACTTC
14,-,-,TRBV5-6,TRBJ2-7,CASSLALGGYEQYF,TGTGCCAGCAGCTTGGCCTTAGGGGGCTACGAGCAGTACTTC
18,-,-,TRBV21-1,TRBJ2-2,CASSKILEALCNTGELFF,TGTGCCAGCAGCAAAATCTTAGAGGCTTTATGCAACACCGGGGAGCTGTTTTTT
12,-,-,TRBV2,TRBJ1-1,CASTTGVTEAFF,TGTGCCAGCACGACCGGGGTCACTGAAGCTTTCTTT
13,-,-,TRBV5-1,TRBJ1-1,CASSFRQGRGAFF,TGCGCCAGCAGCTTTCGGCAGGGCCGGGGAGCTTTCTTT